These 16 T cell receptor beta chains came from one sample sequenced in a study of T cells in Graves' hyperthyroidism and ophthalmopathy (dated by TCRdb to the late 2010s). Library creation used multiplex PCR. TCRdb records Illumina HiSeq 2000 as the sequencer. Amplification of TCR beta CDR3 regions was carried out from RNA transcripts. A first-round RT-PCR of the TCR CDR3 used the HTBI primer set with the Qiagen OneStep RT-PCR kit. Through fastp at Q25 and MiXCR, TCRdb rebuilt clones from the public reads, retaining in-frame beta chains. Entries that share a CDR3 protein sequence are merged under the most common genes and DNA. This sample has more than 150,000 distinct CDR3 sequences in its table, and about 17% of those were observed once. The top ten clones comprise 25% to 30% of the sample. The specimen sequenced was blood. Receptors originate from a woman aged 50 to 60 with Graves' hyperthyroidism.

This clonotype has a count of ten or more. The chain recombines TRBV7-9 with TRBJ1-5, with TRBD1 matching 7 bases. Germline V gives CDR1 SEHNR, CDR2 FQNEAQ (reference sequence). V was clipped by 0 bases and J by 2 bases; unmatched bases: 7. The CDR3 loop spans 17 amino acids. CDR3 DNA sequence: TGTGCCAGCAGCTTAGCTGGGACAGACTGGGGCAATCAGCCCCAGCATTTT. It codes for CASSLAGTDWGNQPQHF.

As regards this clonotype: Mismatch with germline at one junction end may stem from a read error. The V gene is TRBV27, the J gene TRBJ1-1, with 7 positions matching TRBD1. The germline V gene encodes CDR1 MNHEY and CDR2 SMNVEV (reference sequence). The CDR3 covers 15 residues. CDR3 amino acids: CASSYVYRGNTEALF. CDR3 in DNA: TGTGCCAGCAGTTATGTCTACAGGGGTAACACTGAAGCTCTCTTT.

This clonotype was seen many times. This chain joins TRBV24-1 and TRBJ1-2, with D unclear. CDR3 size: 11 residues. Germline V gene sequence: CDR1 KGHDR, CDR2 SFDVKD. V was trimmed by 5 bases and J by 4 bases, leaving 4 bases between them. CDR3 DNA sequence: TGTGCCACCAGTGGTAGCTATGGCTACACCTTC. Protein sequence: CATSGSYGYTF.

This clonotype was recorded at least ten times. The rearrangement uses TRBV5-1 and TRBJ2-1, with D possibly called TRBD1 or TRBD2 (5 bases each). The CDR3 extends over 14 amino acids. CDR1 is SGHRS and CDR2 is YFSETQ in the germline V gene. Trimming took 0 bases from V and 5 from J, leaving 9 bases between them. The CDR3 nucleotides read TGCGCCAGCAGCTTGGCGGGGCAGAACAATGAGCAGTTCTTC. It specifies CASSLAGQNNEQFF.

V usage is TRBV19 and J usage is TRBJ2-7; D call uncertain. The CDR3 has 15 amino acids. Germline assignment: CDR1 LNHDA and CDR2 SQIVND (reference sequence). Trimming pared 5 bases from V and 4 bases from J, leaving 18 bases between. CDR3 protein: CASSFQAGSSYEQYF. The CDR3 bases are TGTGCCAGTAGTTTTCAAGCCGGATCGTCTTACGAGCAGTACTTC.

Many counts were recorded for this clonotype. The chain uses TRBV7-9 and TRBJ2-7, with D possibly matching TRBD2 (5 bases). In germline, CDR1 is SEHNR, CDR2 FQNEAQ (reference sequence). The CDR3 length is 15 residues. Deletions cut 1 base from V and 3 bases from J, with 13 bases between. The CDR3 spells CASSLGWESHYEQYF. For the CDR3, the DNA is TGTGCCAGCAGCTTAGGGTGGGAGTCCCACTACGAGCAGTACTTC.

DNA of the CDR3: TGTGCCAGCAGCCAAGGGGGATTTACTGAAGCTTTCTTT. Translated: CASSQGGFTEAFF. The chain combines TRBV28 with TRBJ1-1; possibly TRBD1 for D (6 bases). CDR1 and CDR2 from the germline V gene are MDHEN and SYDVKM. Trimming shortened V by 6 bases and J by 5 bases, and 13 bases separated the two germline ends. CDR3 length equals 13 residues.

The chain uses TRBV18 and TRBJ1-5; 7 bases are shared with TRBD1. Germline V lookup: CDR1 KGHSH, CDR2 LQKENI. The CDR3 is 14 residues long. With V trimmed by 3 bases and J by 5 bases, 4 bases remained unmatched. The CDR3 loop is CASSPRQGDQPQHF. In DNA form, the CDR3 reads TGTGCCAGCTCACCGAGACAGGGCGATCAGCCCCAGCATTTT. The entire variable domain, with the rest obtained from reference TRBV18 and TRBJ1-5, is as follows: NAGVMQNPRHLVRRRGQEARLRCSPMKGHSHVYWYRQLPEEGLKFMVYLQKENIIDESGMPKERFSAEFPKEGPSILRIQQVVRGDSAAYFCASSPRQGDQPQHFGDGTRLSIL.

This clonotype was recorded at least ten times. This CDR3 is CASSLRSGPLGYTF. The DNA of the CDR3 is TGTGCCAGCAGTTTGAGGTCGGGGCCCCTGGGCTACACCTTC. This sequence joins TRBV12-3 or TRBV12-4 and TRBJ1-2; possibly TRBD1 for D (5 bases). V lost 3 bases to trimming and J lost 8 bases, with 16 bases between them. CDR3 length: 14 amino acids.

This clonotype was picked up many times. The gene calls are TRBV6-2 or TRBV6-3 and TRBJ1-1; D gene ambiguous. In germline, CDR1 is MNHEY, CDR2 SVGEGT. There are 12 residues in the CDR3. The ends were cut back, 7 bases at V and 0 bases at J, with 6 bases in the middle. The CDR3 loop is CASTRLNTEAFF. Written as DNA, the CDR3 is TGTGCCAGCACCCGGCTGAACACTGAAGCTTTCTTT.

The chain has TRBV12-3 or TRBV12-4 and TRBJ1-1; 7 bases align to TRBD1. This CDR3 is built from 14 residues. Losses at the gene ends were 9 bases for V and 1 base for J; bases not matched to a gene: 8. CDR3 in amino acids: CASSRGQTNTEAFF. CDR3 DNA sequence: TGTGCCAGTTCAAGGGGACAGACGAACACTGAAGCTTTCTTT.

At least ten counts were recorded for this clonotype. This sequence joins TRBV9 and TRBJ2-3, with 7 bases matching TRBD2. The V gene's germline CDR1 is SGDLS and CDR2 YYNGEE. The CDR3 extends over 15 amino acids. V lost 4 bases to trimming and J lost 2 bases; unmatched junction nucleotides: 7. CDR3 coding DNA: TGTGCCAGCAGCCCTGCGGGGGACTTCACAGATACGCAGTATTTT. Translated, it gives CASSPAGDFTDTQYF.

With regard to this clonotype: A much more abundant neighbour one base away suggests this may be a read error. The chain is built from TRBV7-9 and TRBJ2-7, with a possible D match to TRBD1 (6 bases). The germline V gene has CDR1 SEHNR and CDR2 FQNEAQ (reference sequence). CDR3 length: 12 residues. The CDR3 DNA reads as TGTGCCAGCAGTCAACAGGGATACGAGCAGTGCTTC. Translated, it gives CASSQQGYEQCF.

The rearrangement links TRBV28 to TRBJ1-4; TRBD1 matches 7 bases. The germline CDR1 and CDR2 sequences are MDHEN and SYDVKM. CDR3 length: 15 residues. Germline trimming cut 6 bases from V and 7 bases from J; bases unmatched to any gene: 11. CDR3: CASSPGTEIAEKLFF. CDR3 in DNA: TGTGCCAGCAGCCCCGGGACAGAGATCGCTGAAAAACTGTTTTTT. The whole variable domain, filled in from reference TRBV28 and TRBJ1-4, reads DVKVTQSSRYLVKRTGEKVFLECVQDMDHENMFWYRQDPGLGLRLIYFSYDVKMKEKGDIPEGYSVSREKKERFSLILESASTNQTSMYLCASSPGTEIAEKLFFGSGTQLSVL.

This clonotype showed up many times. The chain combines TRBV7-9 with TRBJ2-7, with D maybe TRBD1 (6 bases). Germline CDR1 is SEHNR and CDR2 is FQNEAQ (reference sequence). This CDR3 has 13 amino acids. Trimming removed 2 bases at V and 2 bases at J, with 7 bases between. For the CDR3, the DNA is TGTGCCAGCAGCTTACCAGGGGCCTACGAGCAGTACTTC. It encodes CASSLPGAYEQYF.

This clonotype has ten or more counts. The chain recombines TRBV29-1 with TRBJ2-5, with 12 bases that match TRBD1. This CDR3 spans 16 amino acids. The ends lost 0 bases at V and 3 bases at J; junction bases unmatched: 5. Germline V gene sequence: CDR1 SQVTM, CDR2 ANQGSEA. CDR3 in amino acids: CSVEDWGTGGKETQYF. The CDR3 bases are TGCAGCGTTGAAGACTGGGGGACAGGGGGCAAAGAGACCCAGTACTTC. The complete variable domain, with remaining parts taken from reference TRBV29-1 and TRBJ2-5, reads SAVISQKPSRDICQRGTSLTIQCQVDSQVTMMFWYRQQPGQSLTLIATANQGSEATYESGFVIDKFPISRPNLTFSTLTVSNMSPEDSSIYLCSVEDWGTGGKETQYFGPGTRLLVL.